The 26 T cell receptor beta chains reported below all come from one sample, sequenced in a study of blood T cell repertoires in COVID-19. The assay was immunoSEQ multiplex PCR, and TCRdb's table has in-frame clones only and misses some. The data show 250,000 or so clones, more than 80% seen once. Sequenced sample: peripheral blood. All receptors come from a human donor in a cohort sampled during active COVID-19.

This clone has only a few counts. This chain joins TRBV2 and TRBJ1-5; D is undetermined. V was cut by 7 bases and J by 12 bases, with 19 bases left in between. This CDR3 has 13 residues. The germline gives CDR1 SNHLY, CDR2 FYNNEI. The CDR3 sequence is CASNTVASGNQHF. CDR3 DNA sequence: TGTGCCAGCAACACGGTAGCGTCCGGGAACCAGCATTTT. Complete variable domain (other parts from reference TRBV2 and TRBJ1-5): EPEVTQTPSHQVTQMGQEVILRCVPISNHLYFYWYRQILGQKVEFLVSFYNNEISEKSEIFDDQFSVERPDGSNFTLKIRSTKLEDSAMYFCASNTVASGNQHFGDGTRLSIL.

The chain combines TRBV6-5 with TRBJ1-1, with D tentatively TRBD1 (5 bases). CDR1 is MNHEY, CDR2 SVGAGI, per germline. V was shortened by 5 bases and J by 4 bases, with 11 bases between the two germline ends. CDR3 size: 13 residues. CDR3 in DNA: TGTGCCAGCAGTCAGGGCCGGGTCACTGAAGCTTTCTTT. Its protein product is CASSQGRVTEAFF.

The CDR3 protein is CASSVRQGAQYGYTF. The CDR3 coding sequence is TGTGCCAGCAGCGTACGACAGGGGGCGCAGTATGGCTACACCTTC. This rearrangement joins TRBV9 to TRBJ1-2; 10 bases agree with TRBD1. J lost 5 bases, V lost 1 base, and 5 bases had no gene match. Germline V gives CDR1 SGDLS, CDR2 YYNGEE. This CDR3 has 15 amino acids.

This clone was found a few times. The J gene is TRBJ2-4, the V gene TRBV28; 7 nucleotides align to TRBD2. Per the germline V gene, CDR1 is MDHEN and CDR2 is SYDVKM. The CDR3 has 14 residues. V was clipped by 3 bases and J by 8 bases; unmatched bases: 7. CDR3: CASSLGLRGDIQYF. The CDR3 DNA follows: TGTGCCAGCAGTTTGGGACTTCGGGGGGACATTCAGTACTTC.

J is TRBJ2-6 and V is TRBV10-1; 7 nucleotides align to TRBD1. CDR3 length equals 18 residues. Germline-derived CDR1 and CDR2 are WNHNN and SYGVQD (reference sequence). V was clipped by 3 bases and J by 0 bases; unmatched bases: 8. The CDR3 here is CASSDPTGRSSGANVLTF. CDR3 in DNA: TGCGCCAGCAGTGACCCGACAGGGCGCAGCTCTGGGGCCAACGTCCTGACTTTC.

The rearrangement links TRBV24-1 to TRBJ2-5; 7 bases map to TRBD1. This CDR3 contains 14 residues. CDR1 and CDR2 from the germline V gene are KGHDR and SFDVKD. J lost 2 bases, V lost 8 bases, and 7 bases had no gene match. This CDR3 reads CATTNRGPQETQYF. The CDR3, as DNA: TGTGCCACCACTAACAGGGGACCTCAAGAGACCCAGTACTTC.

The chain joins TRBV25-1 to TRBJ1-2; the D is unclear. The V end lost 5 bases, the J end lost 5 bases, and 6 bases lay between the germline ends. The CDR3 extends over 11 amino acids. Germline V lookup: CDR1 MGHDK, CDR2 SYGVNS. This CDR3 is CASSRGYGYTF. The DNA of the CDR3 is TGTGCCAGCAGTCGCGGTTATGGCTACACCTTC.

Here the CDR3 reads CASSPLPGLAGPYYNEQFF. The CDR3 nucleotides are TGTGCCAGCAGCCCTTTGCCGGGACTAGCGGGCCCATACTACAATGAGCAGTTCTTC. The rearrangement joins TRBV3-1 (or the pseudogene TRBV3-2) to TRBJ2-1, with TRBD2 identical over 12 bases. The CDR3 contains 19 residues. After removal of 4 bases from V and 3 bases from J, the junction contained 13 bases not matched to a gene. Germline CDR1 is LGHDT and CDR2 is YNNKEL (reference sequence).

V is TRBV21-1 and J is TRBJ1-2; TRBD1 was called by the table and not checked on the DNA. TRBV21-1 is shown as a pseudogene. CDR3 length: 14 amino acids. CDR3 amino acids: CASSFRTPNYGYTF. The CDR3, as DNA: TGTGCCAGCAGCTTCCGGACACCTAACTATGGCTACACCTTC.

The rearrangement links TRBV6-5 to TRBJ2-3, with 12 nucleotides matching TRBD2. Unmatched junction bases numbered 4, after V lost 6 bases and J lost 3 bases. This CDR3 is 15 amino acids long. Germline CDR1 and CDR2: MNHEY and SVGAGI. In DNA, the CDR3 is TGTGCCAGCAGCCGACTAGCGGGAGCGACAGATACGCAGTATTTT. Its protein product is CASSRLAGATDTQYF.

This sequence joins TRBV6-5 and TRBJ2-1, with 10 positions matching TRBD2. J gave up 7 bases and V 4 bases, and 10 bases lay outside the gene matches. The germline V gene has CDR1 MNHEY and CDR2 SVGAGI. The CDR3 totals 16 residues. The CDR3 region is CASSSTLAGAINEQFF. The CDR3, as DNA: TGTGCCAGCAGTTCCACCCTAGCGGGGGCGATAAATGAGCAGTTCTTC.

The genes are TRBV11-2 and TRBJ2-2, with a weak D call TRBD2 (5 bases). This CDR3 region has 14 residues. Germline CDR1 and CDR2: SGHAT and FQNNGV. V lost 1 base, J lost 5 bases, and 8 bases lay in between. The CDR3 nucleotides read TGTGCCAGCAGCTTAGGAGGGAGAACCGGGGAGCTGTTTTTT. It translates to CASSLGGRTGELFF. The complete variable domain, with remaining parts taken from reference TRBV11-2 and TRBJ2-2, reads EAGVAQSPRYKIIEKRQSVAFWCNPISGHATLYWYQQILGQGPKLLIQFQNNGVVDDSQLPKDRFSAERLKGVDSTLKIQPAKLEDSAVYLCASSLGGRTGELFFGEGSRLTVL.

This rearrangement joins TRBV7-6 to TRBJ2-5; no firm D call. CDR1 is SGHVS, CDR2 FNYEAQ, per germline. CDR3 length: 12 residues. Deletions cut 5 bases from V and 1 base from J, with 5 bases between. The CDR3 loop reads CASSPLQETQYF. The CDR3 nucleotides read TGTGCCAGCAGCCCCCTCCAAGAGACCCAGTACTTC.

The rearrangement links TRBV4-1 to TRBJ2-5; possibly TRBD2 for D (6 bases). Germline V CDR1 and CDR2: MGHRA, YSYEKL. Deletions cut 3 bases from V and 6 bases from J, with 17 bases between. CDR3 length equals 15 residues. CDR3 DNA sequence: TGCGCCAGCAGCCAGCCGGGAGTGGTAGTTAAGACCCAGTACTTC. Its protein product is CASSQPGVVVKTQYF.

V usage is TRBV6-5 and J usage is TRBJ1-5; 7 bases fit TRBD1. Germline loops: CDR1 MNHEY, CDR2 SVGAGI. Trimming removed 0 bases from V and 6 bases from J; junction bases left unmatched: 5. The CDR3 has 15 residues. As DNA, the CDR3 is TGTGCCAGCAGTTACTCACAGGGGATGAGTCAGCCCCAGCATTTT. It encodes CASSYSQGMSQPQHF.

A remark on this clone: One junction end does not reproduce the germline sequence, and a read error may be involved. This sequence joins TRBV29-1 and TRBJ2-5, with 8 bases lining up with TRBD2. This CDR3 has 14 residues. Germline-derived CDR1 and CDR2 are SQVTM and ANQGSEA. The CDR3 here is CSVEGGQGERESHF. In DNA, the CDR3 is TGCAGCGTTGAAGGGGGGCAGGGAGAGCGGGAGAGCCACTTC.

The chain combines TRBV4-2 with TRBJ1-1; 10 bases are a match to TRBD1. Germline V gives CDR1 LGHNA, CDR2 YNFKEQ. J lost 8 bases, V lost 4 bases, and 10 bases had no gene match. The CDR3 contains 15 residues. CDR3: CASSPKGQGPPEAFF. CDR3 in DNA: TGTGCCAGCAGCCCGAAGGGACAGGGGCCACCGGAAGCTTTCTTT.

The genes are TRBV12-3 or TRBV12-4 and TRBJ2-2, with D unresolved. V lost 7 bases and J 5 bases, leaving 5 bases between the germline ends. CDR3 size: 11 residues. CDR3 bases: TGTGCCAGCACCGAGACCGGGGAGCTGTTTTTT. Protein: CASTETGELFF.

As regards this clone: Mismatch with germline at one junction end may stem from a read error. V usage is TRBV5-1 and J usage is TRBJ1-2; D gene ambiguous. CDR3 size: 15 residues. Germline CDR1 SGHRS, CDR2 YFSETQ. In DNA, the CDR3 is TGCGCCAGCAGCTTGATGTCTCGGCGGGAGGCCACGACTTTCTTC. Its protein product is CASSLMSRREATTFF. Combining the CDR3 with reference TRBV5-1 and TRBJ1-2 gives the whole variable domain KAGVTQTPRYLIKTRGQQVTLSCSPISGHRSVSWYQQTPGQGLQFLFEYFSETQRNKGNFPGRFSGRQFSNSRSEMNVSTLELGDSALYLCASSLMSRREATTFFGSGTRLTVV.

The chain is built from TRBV5-1 and TRBJ2-5; D is possibly TRBD2 (6 bases). Germline lookup yields CDR1 SGHRS and CDR2 YFSETQ. The CDR3 totals 14 residues. V gave up 4 bases and J gave up 1 base, with 11 bases separating them. This chain's CDR3 is CASSTGGVQETQYF. DNA for the CDR3: TGCGCCAGCAGCACCGGGGGAGTCCAAGAGACCCAGTACTTC.

The chain links TRBV29-1 to TRBJ2-1, with TRBD1 as a possible D gene (5 bases). The length of the CDR3 is 12 residues. Deletions cut 3 bases from V and 4 bases from J, with 7 bases between. Germline CDR1 reads SQVTM; CDR2 reads ANQGSEA. Written as DNA, the CDR3 is TGCAGCGTTGAGCCAGGGTACAATGAGCAGTTCTTC. This sequence encodes CSVEPGYNEQFF.

The chain recombines TRBV19 with TRBJ2-1, with 12 bases fitting TRBD2. The length of the CDR3 is 15 residues. Germline values: CDR1 LNHDA, CDR2 SQIVND (reference sequence). Trimming removed 3 bases from V and 7 bases from J; junction bases left unmatched: 4. The CDR3 loop reads CASSMVTSGSNEQFF. The CDR3 nucleotides read TGTGCCAGTAGTATGGTGACTAGCGGGAGTAATGAGCAGTTCTTC.

V gene TRBV9 combines with J gene TRBJ1-1, with D uncertain. This CDR3 spans 13 amino acids. CDR1 and CDR2 from the germline V gene are SGDLS and YYNGEE. Trimming shortened V by 1 base and J by 2 bases, and 6 bases separated the two germline ends. In DNA form, the CDR3 reads TGTGCCAGCAGCGTATTGAGTAACACTGAAGCTTTCTTT. Its protein is CASSVLSNTEAFF.

This chain uses TRBV19 with TRBJ1-3, with 8 bases identical to TRBD1. CDR3 size: 16 residues. Germline V CDR1 and CDR2: LNHDA, SQIVND (reference sequence). J was trimmed by 0 bases and V by 5 bases; bases with no gene match: 6. This chain's CDR3 is CASSRRTGSSGNTIYF. Here the CDR3 DNA reads TGTGCCAGTAGTCGACGGACAGGGAGCTCTGGAAACACCATATATTTT.

This clone was picked up one time. This chain uses TRBV18 with TRBJ1-5; D uncertain. This CDR3 is 15 amino acids long. Deletions cut 4 bases from V and 6 bases from J, with 16 bases between. Germline CDR1 KGHSH, CDR2 LQKENI. The CDR3 sequence is CASSRGEGFGQPQHF. The CDR3 nucleotides are TGTGCCAGCTCACGCGGTGAAGGATTCGGTCAGCCCCAGCATTTT.

The rearrangement uses TRBV28 and TRBJ2-1; TRBD1 matches 10 bases. The CDR3 sequence is 16 residues long. Germline lookup yields CDR1 MDHEN and CDR2 SYDVKM. J lost 8 bases, V lost 5 bases, and 12 bases had no gene match. CDR3 bases: TGTGCCAGCAGTCCCTCCGGGACAGGGGTTGGCGATGAGCAGTTCTTC. As protein: CASSPSGTGVGDEQFF.